Described below is a single T cell receptor beta chain sequence and its context. Measured with immunoSEQ multiplex PCR; TCRdb has only the in-frame clones, and not every one. The table lists tens of thousands of clones, around nine tenths of them singletons. The data are from a study of blood T cell repertoires in COVID-19. This receptor was identified in a man aged 45-65 years with active COVID-19. Sequenced sample: peripheral blood.

CDR3 nucleotide sequence: TGTGCCAGCAGGCCACCGACTAGCGCAGGGAGCCAGGAGACCCAGTACTTC. Translated: CASRPPTSAGSQETQYF. The chain is built from TRBV27 and TRBJ2-5, with TRBD2 identical over 8 bases. Unmatched junction bases numbered 17, after V lost 6 bases and J lost 5 bases. Looked up from germline, CDR1 is MNHEY and CDR2 is SMNVEV (reference sequence). CDR3 length equals 17 residues.